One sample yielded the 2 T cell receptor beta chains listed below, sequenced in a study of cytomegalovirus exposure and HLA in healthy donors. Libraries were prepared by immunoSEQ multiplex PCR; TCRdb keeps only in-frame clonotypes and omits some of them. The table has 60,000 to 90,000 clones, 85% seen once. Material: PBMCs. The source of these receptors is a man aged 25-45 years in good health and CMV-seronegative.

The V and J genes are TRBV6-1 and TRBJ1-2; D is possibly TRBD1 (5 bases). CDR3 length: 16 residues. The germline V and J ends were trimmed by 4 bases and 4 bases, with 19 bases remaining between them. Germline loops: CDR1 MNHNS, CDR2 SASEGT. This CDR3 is CASSAGHIFGIYGYTF. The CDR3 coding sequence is TGTGCCAGCAGTGCTGGACATATCTTTGGAATCTATGGCTACACCTTC.

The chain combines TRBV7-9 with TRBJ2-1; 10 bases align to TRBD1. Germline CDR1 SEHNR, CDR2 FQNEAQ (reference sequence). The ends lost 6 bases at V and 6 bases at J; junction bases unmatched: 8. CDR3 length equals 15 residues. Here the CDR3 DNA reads TGTGCCAGCAGTCAACCCGGGACAGGGGTCAATGAGCAGTTCTTC. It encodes CASSQPGTGVNEQFF. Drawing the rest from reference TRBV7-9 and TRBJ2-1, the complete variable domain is DTGVSQNPRHKITKRGQNVTFRCDPISEHNRLYWYRQTLGQGPEFLTYFQNEAQLEKSRLLSDRFSAERPKGSFSTLEIQRTEQGDSAMYLCASSQPGTGVNEQFFGPGTRLTVL.